Detailed here is one T cell receptor (beta chain). This entry belongs to a study of blood T cell repertoires in COVID-19. The wider study: In each case, the material was cDNA or gDNA derived from T cells, B-cell-depleted T cells, or PBMCs.

Only in-frame clones appear in the TCRdb table, and some are missing; sequencing was by immunoSEQ multiplex PCR. The sample holds 150,000 or so clones, 85% seen once. The sample was peripheral blood. The TCR was taken from a human donor with acute or convalescent COVID-19. The donor label of this sample is uncertain.

This chain's CDR3 is CASSQASRGDYGYTF. CDR3 coding DNA: TGCGCCAGCAGCCAAGCCAGCAGGGGTGACTATGGCTACACCTTC. This sequence joins TRBV4-3 and TRBJ1-2, with a possible D match to TRBD1 (6 bases). Germline V gives CDR1 LGHNA, CDR2 YSLEER. The V end lost 1 base, the J end lost 3 bases, and 12 bases lay between the germline ends. This CDR3 spans 15 amino acids.